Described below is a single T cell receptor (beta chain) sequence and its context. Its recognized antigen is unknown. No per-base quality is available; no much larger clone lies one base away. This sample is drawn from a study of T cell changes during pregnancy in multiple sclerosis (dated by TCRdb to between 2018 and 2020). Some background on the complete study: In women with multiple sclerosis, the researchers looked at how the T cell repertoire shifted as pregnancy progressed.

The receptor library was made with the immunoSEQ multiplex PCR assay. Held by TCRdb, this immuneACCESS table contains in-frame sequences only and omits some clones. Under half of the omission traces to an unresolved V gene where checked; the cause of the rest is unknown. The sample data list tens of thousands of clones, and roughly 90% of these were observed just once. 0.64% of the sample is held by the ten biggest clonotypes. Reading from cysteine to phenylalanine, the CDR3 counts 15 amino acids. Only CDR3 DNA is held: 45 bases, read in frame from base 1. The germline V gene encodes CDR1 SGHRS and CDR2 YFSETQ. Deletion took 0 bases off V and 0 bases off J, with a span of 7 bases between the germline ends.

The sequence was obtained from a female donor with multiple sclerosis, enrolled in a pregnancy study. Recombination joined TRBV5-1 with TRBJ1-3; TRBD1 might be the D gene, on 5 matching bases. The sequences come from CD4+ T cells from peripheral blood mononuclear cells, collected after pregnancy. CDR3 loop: CASSLEGNSGNTIYF. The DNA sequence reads TGCGCCAGCAGCTTGGAGGGGAACTCTGGAAACACCATATATTTT.